The 6 T cell receptor beta chains below all came from one sample that was sequenced in a study of blood T cell repertoires in COVID-19. Clones were read by immunoSEQ multiplex PCR, and TCRdb kept only the in-frame ones, dropping some. The sample records more than 150,000 clones, approximately 87% being singletons. Input material: peripheral blood. The receptors were gathered from a woman in her 70s with COVID-19, enrolled during active disease.

The chain employs TRBV27 and TRBJ2-3; 8 bases line up with TRBD2. This CDR3 region has 17 residues. Germline lookup yields CDR1 MNHEY and CDR2 SMNVEV (reference sequence). After removal of 6 bases from V and 7 bases from J, the junction contained 18 bases not matched to a gene. DNA for the CDR3: TGTGCCAGCAGACCCAGTAACAGAGGGACTAGGGCTTATACGCAGTATTTT. It translates to CASRPSNRGTRAYTQYF.

J is TRBJ1-1 and V is TRBV27; D gene ambiguous. This CDR3 has 13 residues. V was cut by 7 bases and J by 4 bases, with 13 bases left in between. Germline CDR1 is MNHEY and CDR2 is SMNVEV (reference sequence). CDR3 DNA sequence: TGTGCCAGCATCCGGAGAGAGGGCACTGAAGCTTTCTTT. Amino acids: CASIRREGTEAFF.

This sequence joins TRBV6-5 and TRBJ2-7, with a weak D call TRBD2 (5 bases). Germline-derived CDR1 and CDR2 are MNHEY and SVGAGI. This CDR3 spans 15 amino acids. Trimming left V 6 bases short and J 1 base short, with 16 bases between. The CDR3 sequence: CASRREQSGSYEQYF. CDR3 coding DNA: TGTGCCAGCAGAAGAGAACAGTCGGGGTCCTACGAGCAGTACTTC.

This clone was recorded once. This sequence joins TRBV15 and TRBJ2-1; possible D gene TRBD2, 6 bases. Deletions cut 1 base from V and 7 bases from J, with 14 bases between. Per the germline V gene, CDR1 is LNHNV and CDR2 is YYDKDF (reference sequence). This CDR3 has 15 residues. The CDR3 reads CATSRAGEAANEQFF. CDR3 nucleotide sequence: TGTGCCACCAGCAGAGCGGGAGAGGCGGCGAATGAGCAGTTCTTC.

The chain couples TRBV5-4 to TRBJ2-7; 7 nucleotides match TRBD1. This CDR3 has 15 residues. Losses at the gene ends were 4 bases for V and 1 base for J; bases not matched to a gene: 8. Germline V CDR1 and CDR2: SGHNT, YYREEE (reference sequence). The CDR3 coding sequence is TGTGCCAGCAGCCTTCGTGACAGGGCTTCCTACGAGCAGTACTTC. Translated, it gives CASSLRDRASYEQYF.

The chain couples TRBV4-1 to TRBJ1-6; a weak D match, TRBD1 (5 bases). Germline CDR1 and CDR2: MGHRA and YSYEKL. The CDR3 has 13 amino acids. Trimming left V 1 base short and J 9 bases short, with 7 bases between. The DNA for the CDR3 is TGCGCCAGCAGCCAAGGGAGGGGTTCACCCCTCCACTTT. As protein: CASSQGRGSPLHF.